This T cell receptor beta chain comes out of a study of cytomegalovirus exposure and HLA in healthy donors. The primer mix had 60 Vbeta and 13 Jbeta primers. Sequencing was performed with immunoSEQ multiplex PCR; in TCRdb, only in-frame clones are kept and a portion is missing. The sample is made up of some 110,000 clones, and the top ten hold roughly 2.5% of it. The CDR3 consists of 13 residues. CDR1 is SGHNT, CDR2 YENEEA, per germline. V was clipped by 3 bases and J by 3 bases, with 9 bases between them. The V gene is TRBV11-3, the J gene TRBJ2-7, with a tentative D call TRBD2 (5 bases). The source material was PBMCs. This TCR came from a man aged 25 to 40 in good health and CMV-seronegative. CDR3 bases: TGTGCCAGCAGCTTTGACCGGGGCTACGAGCAGTACTTC. It translates to CASSFDRGYEQYF.